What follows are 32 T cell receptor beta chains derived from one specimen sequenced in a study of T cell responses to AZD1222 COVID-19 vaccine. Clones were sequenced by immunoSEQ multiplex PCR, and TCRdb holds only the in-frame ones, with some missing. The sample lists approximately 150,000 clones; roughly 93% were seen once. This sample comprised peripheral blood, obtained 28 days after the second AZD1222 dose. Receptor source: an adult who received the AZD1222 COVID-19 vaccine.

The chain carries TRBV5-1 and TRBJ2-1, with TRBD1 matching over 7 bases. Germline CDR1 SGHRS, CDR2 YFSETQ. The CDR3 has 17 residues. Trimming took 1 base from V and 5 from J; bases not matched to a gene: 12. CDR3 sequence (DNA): TGCGCCAGCAGCTTGTCCCCCAGGGGGTCTGGGAACAATGAGCAGTTCTTC. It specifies CASSLSPRGSGNNEQFF.

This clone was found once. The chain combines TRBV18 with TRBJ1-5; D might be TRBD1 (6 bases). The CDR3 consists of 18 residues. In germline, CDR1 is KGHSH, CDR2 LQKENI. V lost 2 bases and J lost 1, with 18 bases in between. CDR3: CASSPRAQGQSSNQPQHF. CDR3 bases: TGTGCCAGCTCACCAAGGGCACAGGGCCAGTCAAGCAATCAGCCCCAGCATTTT. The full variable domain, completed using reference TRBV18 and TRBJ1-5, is NAGVMQNPRHLVRRRGQEARLRCSPMKGHSHVYWYRQLPEEGLKFMVYLQKENIIDESGMPKERFSAEFPKEGPSILRIQQVVRGDSAAYFCASSPRAQGQSSNQPQHFGDGTRLSIL.

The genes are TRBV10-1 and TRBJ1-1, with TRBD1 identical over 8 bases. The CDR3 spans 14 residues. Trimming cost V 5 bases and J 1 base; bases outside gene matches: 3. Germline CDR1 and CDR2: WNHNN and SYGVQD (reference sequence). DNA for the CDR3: TGCGCCAGCAGTCTGGGACAGGCGAACACTGAAGCTTTCTTT. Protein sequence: CASSLGQANTEAFF.

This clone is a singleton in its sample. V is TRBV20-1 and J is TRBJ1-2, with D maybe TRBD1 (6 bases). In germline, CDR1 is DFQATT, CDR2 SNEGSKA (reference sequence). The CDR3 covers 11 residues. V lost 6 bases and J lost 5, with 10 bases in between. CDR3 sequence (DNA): TGCAGTGCCAGACAGGCGTATGGCTACACCTTC. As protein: CSARQAYGYTF.

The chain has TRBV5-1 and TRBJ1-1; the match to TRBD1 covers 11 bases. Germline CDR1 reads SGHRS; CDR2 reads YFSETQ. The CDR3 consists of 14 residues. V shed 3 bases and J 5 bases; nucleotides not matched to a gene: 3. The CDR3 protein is CASSWDRGDTEAFF. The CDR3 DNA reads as TGCGCCAGCAGCTGGGACAGGGGGGATACTGAAGCTTTCTTT.

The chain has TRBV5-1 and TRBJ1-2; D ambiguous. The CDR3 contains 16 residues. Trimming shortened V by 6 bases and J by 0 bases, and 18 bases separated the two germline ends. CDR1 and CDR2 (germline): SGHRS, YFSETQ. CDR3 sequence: CASTPSPSGSNYGYTF. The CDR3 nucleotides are TGCGCCAGCACCCCATCCCCGAGTGGCTCTAACTATGGCTACACCTTC.

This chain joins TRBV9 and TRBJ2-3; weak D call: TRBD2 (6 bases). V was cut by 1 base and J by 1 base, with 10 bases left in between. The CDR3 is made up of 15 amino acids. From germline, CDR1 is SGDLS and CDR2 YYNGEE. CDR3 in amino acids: CASSVNAGRTDTQYF. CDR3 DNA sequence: TGTGCCAGCAGCGTAAACGCGGGGCGCACAGATACGCAGTATTTT.

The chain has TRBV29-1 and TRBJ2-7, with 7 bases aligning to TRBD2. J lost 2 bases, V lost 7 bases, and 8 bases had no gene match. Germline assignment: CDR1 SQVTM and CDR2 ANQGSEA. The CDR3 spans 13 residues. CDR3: CSAEGGSTYEQYF. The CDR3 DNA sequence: TGCAGCGCCGAGGGCGGGAGCACCTACGAGCAGTACTTC.

CDR3 residues: CASKRWVVGGYTF. CDR3 bases: TGTGCCAGCAAACGATGGGTAGTCGGAGGCTACACCTTC. The gene calls are TRBV12-3 or TRBV12-4 and TRBJ1-2; D unclear. V lost 7 bases, J lost 8 bases, and 17 bases lay in between. The length of the CDR3 is 13 residues.

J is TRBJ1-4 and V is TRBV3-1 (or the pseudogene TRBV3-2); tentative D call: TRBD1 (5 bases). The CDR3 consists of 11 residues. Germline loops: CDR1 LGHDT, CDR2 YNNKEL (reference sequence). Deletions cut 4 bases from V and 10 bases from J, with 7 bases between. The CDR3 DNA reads TGTGCCAGCAGCCTGCAGGGAAAACTGTTTTTT. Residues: CASSLQGKLFF.

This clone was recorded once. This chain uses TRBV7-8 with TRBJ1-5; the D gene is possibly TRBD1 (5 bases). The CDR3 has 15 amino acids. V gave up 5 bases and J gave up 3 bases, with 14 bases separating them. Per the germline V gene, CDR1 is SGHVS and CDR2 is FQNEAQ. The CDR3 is CASSPDGGNNQPQHF. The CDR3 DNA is TGTGCCAGCAGCCCCGATGGGGGAAACAATCAGCCCCAGCATTTT.

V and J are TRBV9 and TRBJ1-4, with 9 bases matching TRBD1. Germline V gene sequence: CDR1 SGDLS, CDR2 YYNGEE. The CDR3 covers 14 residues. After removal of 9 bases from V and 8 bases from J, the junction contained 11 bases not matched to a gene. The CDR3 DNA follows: TGTGCCACGGGGAAAACAGGGGGCGGGGAAAAACTGTTTTTT. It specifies CATGKTGGGEKLFF.

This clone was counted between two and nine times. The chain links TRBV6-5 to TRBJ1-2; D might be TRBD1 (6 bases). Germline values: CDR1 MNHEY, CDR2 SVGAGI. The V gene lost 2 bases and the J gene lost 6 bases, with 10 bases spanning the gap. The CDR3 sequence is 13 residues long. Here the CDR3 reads CASSYPGANGYTF. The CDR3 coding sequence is TGTGCCAGCAGTTACCCGGGGGCGAATGGCTACACCTTC.

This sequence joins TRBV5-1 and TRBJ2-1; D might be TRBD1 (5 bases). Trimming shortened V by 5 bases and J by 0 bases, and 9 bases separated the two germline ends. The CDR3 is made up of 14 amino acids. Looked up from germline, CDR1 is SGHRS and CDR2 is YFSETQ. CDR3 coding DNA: TGCGCCAGCAGGACAGATCCCTCCTACAATGAGCAGTTCTTC. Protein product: CASRTDPSYNEQFF.

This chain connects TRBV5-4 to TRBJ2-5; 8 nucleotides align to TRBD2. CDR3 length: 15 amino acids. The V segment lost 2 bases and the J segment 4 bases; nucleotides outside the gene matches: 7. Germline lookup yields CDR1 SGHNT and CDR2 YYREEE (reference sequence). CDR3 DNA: TGTGCCAGCAGCTTCCCGAGCGGGAGCGGAGAGACCCAGTACTTC. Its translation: CASSFPSGSGETQYF.

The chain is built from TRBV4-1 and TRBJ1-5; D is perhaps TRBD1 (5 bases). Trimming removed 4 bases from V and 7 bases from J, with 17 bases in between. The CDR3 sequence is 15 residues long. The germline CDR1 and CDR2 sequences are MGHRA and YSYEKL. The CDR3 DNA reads TGCGCCAGCAGCCTCAAGCCAACAGGTGGACAGCCCCAGCATTTT. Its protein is CASSLKPTGGQPQHF.

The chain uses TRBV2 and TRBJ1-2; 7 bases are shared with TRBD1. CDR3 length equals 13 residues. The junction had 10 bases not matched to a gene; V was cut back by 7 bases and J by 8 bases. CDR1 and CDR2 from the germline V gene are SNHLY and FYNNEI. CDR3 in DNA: TGTGCCAGCATTACGACAGGGTCTACAGGCTACACCTTC. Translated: CASITTGSTGYTF.

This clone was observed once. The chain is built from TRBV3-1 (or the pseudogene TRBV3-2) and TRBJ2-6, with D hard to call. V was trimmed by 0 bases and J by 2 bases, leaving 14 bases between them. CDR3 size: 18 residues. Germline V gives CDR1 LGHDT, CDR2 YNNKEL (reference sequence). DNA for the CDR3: TGTGCCAGCAGCCAAGAGGGGTCCCCTTGGACTGGGGCCAACGTCCTGACTTTC. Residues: CASSQEGSPWTGANVLTF.

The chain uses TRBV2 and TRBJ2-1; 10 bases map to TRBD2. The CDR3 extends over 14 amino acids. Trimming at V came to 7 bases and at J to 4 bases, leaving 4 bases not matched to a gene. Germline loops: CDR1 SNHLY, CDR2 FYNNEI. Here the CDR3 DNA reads TGTGCCAGCACCCGACTAGCGGGTTACAATGAGCAGTTCTTC. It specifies CASTRLAGYNEQFF.

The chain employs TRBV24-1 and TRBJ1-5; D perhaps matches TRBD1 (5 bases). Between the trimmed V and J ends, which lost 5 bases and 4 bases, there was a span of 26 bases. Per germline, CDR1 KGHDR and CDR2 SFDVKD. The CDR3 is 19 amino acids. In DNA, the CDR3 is TGTGCCACCAGTGGAGAAAATGTTCCAGGGCTATACGTGAATCAGCCCCAGCATTTT. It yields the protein CATSGENVPGLYVNQPQHF.

The DNA of the CDR3 is TGTGCCAGCAGCTTAGACGGTGTAGGTGGTGGCAATGAGCAGTTCTTC. It is translated as CASSLDGVGGGNEQFF. The chain is built from TRBV7-6 and TRBJ2-1; unclear D gene. The V end was cut by 1 base, the J end by 6 bases, with 16 bases between. The V gene's germline CDR1 is SGHVS and CDR2 FNYEAQ. The CDR3 is 16 residues long. Full variable domain (rest looked up from reference TRBV7-6 and TRBJ2-1): GAGVSQSPRYKVTKRGQDVALRCDPISGHVSLYWYRQALGQGPEFLTYFNYEAQQDKSGLPNDRFSAERPEGSISTLTIQRTEQRDSAMYRCASSLDGVGGGNEQFFGPGTRLTVL.

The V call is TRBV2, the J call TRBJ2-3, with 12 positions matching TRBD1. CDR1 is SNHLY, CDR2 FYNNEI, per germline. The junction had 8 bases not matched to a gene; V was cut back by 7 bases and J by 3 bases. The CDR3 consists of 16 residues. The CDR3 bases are TGTGCCAGCACCTCGGGACAGGGGGCTTTGACAGATACGCAGTATTTT. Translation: CASTSGQGALTDTQYF. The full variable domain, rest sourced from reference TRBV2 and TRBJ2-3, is EPEVTQTPSHQVTQMGQEVILRCVPISNHLYFYWYRQILGQKVEFLVSFYNNEISEKSEIFDDQFSVERPDGSNFTLKIRSTKLEDSAMYFCASTSGQGALTDTQYFGPGTRLTVL.

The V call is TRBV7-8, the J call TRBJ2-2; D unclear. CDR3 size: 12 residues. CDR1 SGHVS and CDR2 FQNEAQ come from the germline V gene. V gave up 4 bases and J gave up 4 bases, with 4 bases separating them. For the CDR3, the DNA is TGTGCCAGCAGCTGGTCCACCGGGGAGCTGTTTTTT. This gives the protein CASSWSTGELFF.

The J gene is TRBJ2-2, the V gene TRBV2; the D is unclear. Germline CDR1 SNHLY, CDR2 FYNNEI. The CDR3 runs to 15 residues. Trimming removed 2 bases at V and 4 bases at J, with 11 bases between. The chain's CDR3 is CASSESRASTGELFF. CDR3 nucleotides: TGTGCCAGCAGTGAAAGCCGGGCCTCCACCGGGGAGCTGTTTTTT.

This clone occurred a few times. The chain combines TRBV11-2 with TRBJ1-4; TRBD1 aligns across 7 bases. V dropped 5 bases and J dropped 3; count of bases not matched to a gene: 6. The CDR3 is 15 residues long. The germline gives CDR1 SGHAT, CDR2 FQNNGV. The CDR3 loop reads CASSPRQGANEKLFF. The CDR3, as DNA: TGTGCCAGCAGCCCCCGACAGGGAGCTAATGAAAAACTGTTTTTT. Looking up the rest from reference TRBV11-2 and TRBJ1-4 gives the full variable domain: EAGVAQSPRYKIIEKRQSVAFWCNPISGHATLYWYQQILGQGPKLLIQFQNNGVVDDSQLPKDRFSAERLKGVDSTLKIQPAKLEDSAVYLCASSPRQGANEKLFFGSGTQLSVL.

This chain's CDR3 is CASSQWRGSQETQYF. The CDR3 DNA reads TGTGCCAGCAGCCAATGGCGGGGATCGCAAGAGACCCAGTACTTC. The chain couples TRBV3-1 (or the pseudogene TRBV3-2) to TRBJ2-5, with TRBD2 as a possible D gene (6 bases). Germline V gives CDR1 LGHDT, CDR2 YNNKEL (reference sequence). CDR3 size: 15 residues. Trimming removed 2 bases from V and 2 bases from J, with 12 bases in between.

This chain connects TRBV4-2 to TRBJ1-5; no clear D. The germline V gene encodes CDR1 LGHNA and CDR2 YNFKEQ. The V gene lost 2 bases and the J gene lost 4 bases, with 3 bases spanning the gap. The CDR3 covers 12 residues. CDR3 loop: CASSQSNQPQHF. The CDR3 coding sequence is TGTGCCAGCAGCCAAAGTAATCAGCCCCAGCATTTT.

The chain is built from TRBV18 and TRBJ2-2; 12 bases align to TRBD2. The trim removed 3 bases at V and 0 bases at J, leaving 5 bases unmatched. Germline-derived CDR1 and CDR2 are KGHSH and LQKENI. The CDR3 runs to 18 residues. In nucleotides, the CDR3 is TGTGCCAGCTCACCTCGGACTAGCGGGGTCTCGAACACCGGGGAGCTGTTTTTT. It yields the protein CASSPRTSGVSNTGELFF. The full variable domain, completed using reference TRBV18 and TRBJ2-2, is NAGVMQNPRHLVRRRGQEARLRCSPMKGHSHVYWYRQLPEEGLKFMVYLQKENIIDESGMPKERFSAEFPKEGPSILRIQQVVRGDSAAYFCASSPRTSGVSNTGELFFGEGSRLTVL.

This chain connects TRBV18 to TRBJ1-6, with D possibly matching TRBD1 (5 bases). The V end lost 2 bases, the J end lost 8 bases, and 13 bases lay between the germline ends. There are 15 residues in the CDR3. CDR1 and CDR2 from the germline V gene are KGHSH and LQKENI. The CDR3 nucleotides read TGTGCCAGCTCACCATGGGCAGGGAGGGATTCACCCCTCCACTTT. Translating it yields CASSPWAGRDSPLHF.

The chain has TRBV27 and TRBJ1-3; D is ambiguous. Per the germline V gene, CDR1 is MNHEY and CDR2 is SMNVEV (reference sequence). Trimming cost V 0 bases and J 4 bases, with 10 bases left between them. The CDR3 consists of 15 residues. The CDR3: CASSLSPAGGNTIYF. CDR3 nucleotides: TGTGCCAGCAGTTTATCGCCCGCGGGAGGAAACACCATATATTTT.

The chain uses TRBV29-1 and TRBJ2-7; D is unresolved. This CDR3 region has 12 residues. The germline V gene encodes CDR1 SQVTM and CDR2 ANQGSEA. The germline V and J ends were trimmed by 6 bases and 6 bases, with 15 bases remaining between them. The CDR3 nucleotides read TGCAGCGTAGGCGCAGGAAAGTCCGAGCAGTACTTC. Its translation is CSVGAGKSEQYF.

CDR3 in amino acids: CASSIEGRGSEAFF. The CDR3 coding sequence is TGTGCCAGTAGTATCGAGGGGAGAGGGTCTGAAGCTTTCTTT. This chain connects TRBV19 to TRBJ1-1; maybe TRBD1 (5 bases). The CDR3 is 14 residues long. With 3 bases removed from V and 6 bases from J, the gap between germline ends came to 14 bases. Germline-derived CDR1 and CDR2 are LNHDA and SQIVND (reference sequence).